This T cell receptor (beta chain) was recorded in a study of human T cells and chemical hapten exposure. About the study: Patch tests containing 0.01% DPC, applied to the upper back, were read at 6 days.

Time point here: patch test 3, about 24 weeks after DPC sensitization. Sample treatment: therapeutic diphenylcyclopropenone sensitization with weekly scalp DPC. TCRdb redid the calling of the RACE reads with MiXCR, one entry per CDR3 protein. The sample lists around 70,000 distinct CDR3 sequences, roughly 10% occurring once. The CDR3 contains 15 residues. Looked up from germline, CDR1 is LNHDA and CDR2 is SQIVND (reference sequence). V shed 5 bases and J shed 5 bases, with 16 bases lying between them. The source is a woman in her 50s with alopecia areata. Some clones in this sample may be carry-over from other donors' samples. The chain is built from TRBV19 and TRBJ2-1; D possibly corresponds to TRBD2 (6 bases). The sample in question was whole blood, obtained in connection with sensitization to the hapten diphenylcyclopropenone (DPC). The CDR3 loop reads CASSGNREWDNEQFF. The CDR3 DNA reads TGTGCCAGTAGTGGTAATCGGGAGTGGGACAATGAGCAGTTCTTC.